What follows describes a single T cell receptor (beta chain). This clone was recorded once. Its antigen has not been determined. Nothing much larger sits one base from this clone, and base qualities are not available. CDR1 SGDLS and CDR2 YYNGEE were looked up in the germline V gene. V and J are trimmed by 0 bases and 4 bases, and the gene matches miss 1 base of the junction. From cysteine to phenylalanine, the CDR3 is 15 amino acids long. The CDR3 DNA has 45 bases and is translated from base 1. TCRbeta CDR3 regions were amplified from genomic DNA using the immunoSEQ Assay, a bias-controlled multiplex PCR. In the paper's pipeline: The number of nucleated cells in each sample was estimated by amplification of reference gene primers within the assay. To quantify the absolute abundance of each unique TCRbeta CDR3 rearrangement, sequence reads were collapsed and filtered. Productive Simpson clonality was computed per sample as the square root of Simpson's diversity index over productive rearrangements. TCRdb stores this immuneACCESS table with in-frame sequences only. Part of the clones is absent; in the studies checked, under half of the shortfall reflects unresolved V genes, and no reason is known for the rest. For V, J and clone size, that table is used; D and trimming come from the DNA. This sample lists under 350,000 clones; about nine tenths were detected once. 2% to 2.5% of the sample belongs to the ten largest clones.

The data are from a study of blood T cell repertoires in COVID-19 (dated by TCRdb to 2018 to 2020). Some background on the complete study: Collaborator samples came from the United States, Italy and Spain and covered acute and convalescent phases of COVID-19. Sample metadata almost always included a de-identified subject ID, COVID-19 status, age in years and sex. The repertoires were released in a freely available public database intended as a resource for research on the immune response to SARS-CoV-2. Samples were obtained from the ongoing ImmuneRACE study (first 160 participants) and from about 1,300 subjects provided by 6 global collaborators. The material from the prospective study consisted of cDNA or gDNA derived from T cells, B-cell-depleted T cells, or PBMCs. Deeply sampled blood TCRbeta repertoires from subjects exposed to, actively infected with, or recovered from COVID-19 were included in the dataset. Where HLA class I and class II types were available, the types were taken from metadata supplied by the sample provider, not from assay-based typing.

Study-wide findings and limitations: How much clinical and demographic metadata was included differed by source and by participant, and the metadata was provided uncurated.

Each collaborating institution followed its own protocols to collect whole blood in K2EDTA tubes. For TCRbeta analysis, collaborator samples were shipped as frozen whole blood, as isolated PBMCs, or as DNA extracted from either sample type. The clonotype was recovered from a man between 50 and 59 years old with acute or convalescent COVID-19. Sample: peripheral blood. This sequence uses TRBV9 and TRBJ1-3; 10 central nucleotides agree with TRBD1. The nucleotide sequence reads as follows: TGTGCCAGCAGCGTAGGACAGGGGGCGGGAAACACCATATATTTT. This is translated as CASSVGQGAGNTIYF.